The 9 T cell receptor beta chains below come from one sample, sequenced in a study of shared clonotypes between healthy human individuals. Sequenced by immunoSEQ multiplex PCR; TCRdb stores in-frame clones only, minus some. This table holds roughly 760,000 clones, less than 85% found once. The material sequenced was memory CD4+ T cells sorted from blood. Sample subset: CD45RA-negative fraction. These receptors all come from a woman aged 25 to 39 in good health.

The chain employs TRBV10-2 and TRBJ2-1; 8 bases are shared with TRBD1. The CDR3 extends over 15 amino acids. The germline V gene encodes CDR1 WSHSY and CDR2 SAAADI. V gave up 3 bases and J gave up 8 bases; unmatched junction bases: 9. CDR3 nucleotides: TGCGCCAGCAGTGATACGGGACAGGCTAGGTATGAGCAGTTCTTC. Amino acid sequence: CASSDTGQARYEQFF.

J is TRBJ2-7 and V is TRBV11-2; 11 nucleotides line up with TRBD2. Unmatched junction bases numbered 8, after V lost 5 bases and J lost 2 bases. Looked up from germline, CDR1 is SGHAT and CDR2 is FQNNGV. The CDR3 extends over 16 amino acids. For the CDR3, the DNA is TGTGCCAGCAGCCCCACGACTAGCGGGGTCACCTACGAGCAGTACTTC. It is translated as CASSPTTSGVTYEQYF. Full variable domain (missing parts from reference TRBV11-2 and TRBJ2-7): EAGVAQSPRYKIIEKRQSVAFWCNPISGHATLYWYQQILGQGPKLLIQFQNNGVVDDSQLPKDRFSAERLKGVDSTLKIQPAKLEDSAVYLCASSPTTSGVTYEQYFGPGTRLTVT.

The genes are TRBV28 and TRBJ2-1; 9 nucleotides match TRBD2. The ends lost 5 bases at V and 3 bases at J; junction bases unmatched: 5. Germline-derived CDR1 and CDR2 are MDHEN and SYDVKM. This CDR3 spans 15 amino acids. The CDR3 sequence is CASSAGTSFYNEQFF. CDR3 nucleotide sequence: TGTGCCAGCAGTGCCGGGACTAGCTTCTACAATGAGCAGTTCTTC.

The chain recombines TRBV7-3 with TRBJ2-1; D perhaps matches TRBD2 (5 bases). The CDR3 is 15 residues long. Trimming took off 6 bases at V and 4 bases at J, with 16 bases between the two ends. The V gene's germline CDR1 is SGHTA and CDR2 FQGTGA. CDR3 protein: CASRLSGGTYNEQFF. The DNA of the CDR3 is TGTGCCAGCAGATTGAGCGGAGGCACGTACAATGAGCAGTTCTTC.

J is TRBJ2-1 and V is TRBV10-1; unclear D gene. The V and J ends lost 5 bases and 5 bases respectively, with 16 bases between them. The germline gives CDR1 WNHNN, CDR2 SYGVQD (reference sequence). The CDR3 is 15 amino acids. CDR3 nucleotides: TGCGCCAGCAGTAACGGTTGGCAGAGAGACAATGAGCAGTTCTTC. Residues: CASSNGWQRDNEQFF.

The J gene is TRBJ2-1, the V gene TRBV18, with 11 bases lining up with TRBD2. V trimming: 3 bases; J trimming: 5 bases; junction bases outside the gene matches: 6. The CDR3 extends over 16 amino acids. CDR1 is KGHSH, CDR2 LQKENI, per germline. The CDR3 DNA sequence: TGTGCCAGCTCACCGAGCCTAGCGGGAGGTGACAATGAGCAGTTCTTC. Protein sequence: CASSPSLAGGDNEQFF.

The chain couples TRBV4-1 to TRBJ2-7; D possibly matches TRBD1 or TRBD2 (5 bases each). CDR1 is MGHRA and CDR2 is YSYEKL in the germline V gene. This CDR3 spans 16 amino acids. With 0 bases removed from V and 3 bases from J, the gap between germline ends came to 15 bases. The CDR3 DNA follows: TGCGCCAGCAGCCAAGATTCGTTGGGACGCCTCTACGAGCAGTACTTC. This gives the protein CASSQDSLGRLYEQYF.

The rearrangement links TRBV6-6 to TRBJ1-1; possibly TRBD1 for D (5 bases). Trimming removed 7 bases at V and 0 bases at J, with 12 bases between. CDR1 MNHNY and CDR2 SVGAGI come from the germline V gene (reference sequence). This CDR3 has 14 residues. The CDR3 region is CASKTGTLNTEAFF. The CDR3 DNA reads TGTGCCAGCAAAACCGGGACCCTGAACACTGAAGCTTTCTTT.

The chain links TRBV6-5 to TRBJ1-1; 7 nucleotides agree with TRBD1. Germline CDR1 reads MNHEY; CDR2 reads SVGAGI. Unmatched junction bases numbered 12, after V lost 7 bases and J lost 4 bases. The CDR3 runs 15 residues. CDR3 sequence: CASKPQGGLFTEAFF. In nucleotides, the CDR3 is TGTGCCAGCAAACCCCAGGGGGGGCTATTCACTGAAGCTTTCTTT.